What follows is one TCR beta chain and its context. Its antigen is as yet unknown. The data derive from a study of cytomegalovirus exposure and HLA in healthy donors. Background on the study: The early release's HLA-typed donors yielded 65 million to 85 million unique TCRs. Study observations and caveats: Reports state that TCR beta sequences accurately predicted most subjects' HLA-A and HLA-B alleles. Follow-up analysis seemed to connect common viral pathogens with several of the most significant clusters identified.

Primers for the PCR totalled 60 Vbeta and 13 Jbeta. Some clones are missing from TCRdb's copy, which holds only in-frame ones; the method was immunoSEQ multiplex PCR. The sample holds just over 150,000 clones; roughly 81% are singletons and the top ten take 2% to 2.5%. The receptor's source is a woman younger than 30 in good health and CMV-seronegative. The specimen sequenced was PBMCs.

The CDR3 reads CASWTGTTYEQYF. The CDR3, as DNA: TGCGCCAGCTGGACAGGGACTACCTACGAGCAGTACTTC. The chain has TRBV10-1 and TRBJ2-7; a weak D match, TRBD1 (8 bases). The germline gives CDR1 WNHNN, CDR2 SYGVQD (reference sequence). The CDR3 totals 13 residues. The ends were cut back, 8 bases at V and 2 bases at J, with 13 bases in the middle.